Following are 27 T cell receptor beta chains from one sample sequenced in a study of early T cells in non-severe SARS-CoV-2 infection. MiXCR was run by TCRdb on the 5' RACE reads, yielding one entry per CDR3 protein. In the table there are under 70,000 distinct CDR3 sequences, roughly 5% of which are singletons. The material sequenced was whole blood. Receptors were obtained from an adult who was a healthcare worker with PCR-confirmed SARS-CoV-2 infection or an uninfected control (not recorded which).

This clonotype was found many times. This rearrangement joins TRBV7-9 to TRBJ2-1; D is undetermined. The CDR3 is 12 amino acids. Trimming pared 0 bases from V and 10 bases from J, leaving 7 bases between. Germline V lookup: CDR1 SEHNR, CDR2 FQNEAQ (reference sequence). CDR3 nucleotide sequence: TGTGCCAGCAGCTTAGCCTTGGCAGAGCAGTTCTTC. Protein product: CASSLALAEQFF. The complete variable domain, with remaining parts taken from reference TRBV7-9 and TRBJ2-1, reads DTGVSQNPRHKITKRGQNVTFRCDPISEHNRLYWYRQTLGQGPEFLTYFQNEAQLEKSRLLSDRFSAERPKGSFSTLEIQRTEQGDSAMYLCASSLALAEQFFGPGTRLTVL.

The CDR3 DNA reads TGCAGCGTGAGACAGGGTTTCTCCTACGAGCAGTACTTC. It encodes CSVRQGFSYEQYF. This chain uses TRBV29-1 with TRBJ2-7, with 7 bases matching TRBD1. Germline V gene lookup returns CDR1 SQVTM and CDR2 ANQGSEA. After removal of 6 bases from V and 0 bases from J, the junction contained 5 bases not matched to a gene. The CDR3 spans 13 residues.

This clonotype was seen at least ten times. This chain links TRBV20-1 with TRBJ2-3, with D unclear. Trimming shortened V by 0 bases and J by 5 bases, and 12 bases separated the two germline ends. Germline V lookup: CDR1 DFQATT, CDR2 SNEGSKA (reference sequence). This CDR3 region has 14 residues. CDR3 region: CSARDTLGLDTQYF. CDR3 nucleotide sequence: TGCAGTGCTAGAGACACCCTGGGGTTAGATACGCAGTATTTT.

The chain recombines TRBV4-2 with TRBJ2-1; 8 bases agree with TRBD2. V lost 0 bases to trimming and J lost 0 bases; unmatched junction nucleotides: 1. From germline, CDR1 is LGHNA and CDR2 YNFKEQ. The CDR3 has 16 residues. CDR3 in amino acids: CASSQDGTSSYNEQFF. The CDR3 DNA is TGTGCCAGCAGCCAAGACGGGACTAGCTCCTACAATGAGCAGTTCTTC.

This clonotype was picked up a small number of times. The rearrangement links TRBV29-1 to TRBJ2-3; the D gene could be TRBD1 or TRBD2 (5 bases each). The V end lost 2 bases, the J end lost 2 bases, and 8 bases lay between the germline ends. This CDR3 has 13 amino acids. From germline, CDR1 is SQVTM and CDR2 ANQGSEA. In nucleotides, the CDR3 is TGCAGCGTTGAAAGGGACCTCACAGATACGCAGTATTTT. This codes for CSVERDLTDTQYF.

This clonotype was found many times. The J gene is TRBJ2-3, the V gene TRBV10-3, with 7 bases matching TRBD2. The CDR3 totals 17 residues. The germline V gene has CDR1 ENHRY and CDR2 SYGVKD. V was clipped by 0 bases and J by 4 bases; unmatched bases: 10. The CDR3 region has the DNA TGTGCCATCAGTGAGTCGTCGGGGAGGGGAGAGGCAGATACGCAGTATTTT. Translated, it gives CAISESSGRGEADTQYF.

This clonotype was detected a few times. V and J are TRBV28 and TRBJ1-1; D not certain. The CDR3 is 12 amino acids. V was clipped by 6 bases and J by 8 bases, with 13 bases between them. Germline CDR1 reads MDHEN; CDR2 reads SYDVKM. The CDR3 region has the DNA TGTGCCAGCAGAACGGGATCGGAAGAAGCTTTCTTT. Translation gives CASRTGSEEAFF.

In this sample, this clonotype turned up many times. The chain has TRBV29-1 and TRBJ2-7; 12 bases fit TRBD2. The CDR3 runs 15 residues. CDR1 SQVTM and CDR2 ANQGSEA come from the germline V gene. J gave up 3 bases and V 3 bases, and 6 bases lay outside the gene matches. The CDR3 sequence is CSVDKPTSGGYEQYF. The CDR3, as DNA: TGCAGCGTTGATAAGCCGACTAGCGGGGGCTACGAGCAGTACTTC.

In this sample, this clonotype turned up many times. The J gene is TRBJ1-3, the V gene TRBV5-1; the D is unclear. This CDR3 is 16 amino acids long. V was cut by 3 bases and J by 0 bases, with 13 bases left in between. Germline V gene sequence: CDR1 SGHRS, CDR2 YFSETQ. CDR3 in amino acids: CASSYRTGSSGNTIYF. The DNA of the CDR3 is TGCGCCAGCAGCTATAGGACCGGGAGCTCTGGAAACACCATATATTTT.

This clonotype came up many times. The gene calls are TRBV7-9 and TRBJ2-5; a weak D match, TRBD2 (5 bases). The germline V and J ends were trimmed by 3 bases and 5 bases, with 13 bases remaining between them. CDR1 SEHNR and CDR2 FQNEAQ come from the germline V gene (reference sequence). This CDR3 has 14 residues. CDR3 DNA sequence: TGTGCCAGCAGCTTCACCGGGGTTCTGGAGACCCAGTACTTC. It specifies CASSFTGVLETQYF.

In this sample, this clonotype turned up many times. The J gene is TRBJ2-3, the V gene TRBV30, with a weak D call TRBD2 (5 bases). This CDR3 is built from 14 residues. V was cut by 2 bases and J by 4 bases, with 13 bases left in between. Germline lookup yields CDR1 GTSNPN and CDR2 SVGIG (reference sequence). CDR3 sequence reads: CAWSKTSRADTQYF. Here the CDR3 DNA reads TGTGCCTGGAGTAAAACTTCGAGGGCAGATACGCAGTATTTT. Full variable domain (outside the CDR3, taken from reference TRBV30 and TRBJ2-3): SQTIHQWPATLVQPVGSPLSLECTVEGTSNPNLYWYRQAAGRGLQLLFYSVGIGQISSEVPQNLSASRPQDRQFILSSKKLLLSDSGFYLCAWSKTSRADTQYFGPGTRLTVL.

This clonotype was detected many times. The gene calls are TRBV20-1 and TRBJ2-1; D is possibly TRBD2 (5 bases). Between the trimmed V and J ends, which lost 5 bases and 4 bases, there was a span of 12 bases. CDR1 and CDR2 from the germline V gene are DFQATT and SNEGSKA (reference sequence). This CDR3 has 13 amino acids. In DNA, the CDR3 is TGCAGTGCTCTCAAAGGCGGGTACAATGAGCAGTTCTTC. This gives the protein CSALKGGYNEQFF.

There are a few counts of this clonotype. The gene calls are TRBV10-2 and TRBJ2-7; TRBD1 is a possible D gene (6 bases). The germline CDR1 and CDR2 sequences are WSHSY and SAAADI. The CDR3 contains 12 residues. V gave up 3 bases and J gave up 5 bases, with 8 bases separating them. The CDR3 here is CASSDEGDEQYF. CDR3 nucleotides: TGCGCCAGCAGTGATGAGGGGGACGAGCAGTACTTC.

The chain couples TRBV10-3 to TRBJ1-1; 9 bases fit TRBD1. There are 13 residues in the CDR3. Germline V gene lookup returns CDR1 ENHRY and CDR2 SYGVKD. The V gene end was trimmed by 6 bases and the J gene end by 5 bases; junction bases not matched to a gene: 4. The CDR3 reads CAIRGTGSTEAFF. Written as DNA, the CDR3 is TGTGCCATCAGGGGGACAGGGAGTACTGAAGCTTTCTTT.

There are many counts of this clonotype. The V gene is TRBV11-3, the J gene TRBJ2-1, with no clear D. Germline CDR1 reads SGHNT; CDR2 reads YENEEA. This CDR3 is 14 amino acids long. V was pared by 0 bases and J by 4 bases, with 7 bases between. The CDR3 protein is CASSLDADYNEQFF. The CDR3 DNA sequence: TGTGCCAGCAGCTTAGATGCAGATTACAATGAGCAGTTCTTC.

The sample holds many counts of this clonotype. DNA for the CDR3: TGTGCCAGCAGCCTCTGGGGGTCCTATTTCGACAATGAGCAGTTCTTC. It codes for CASSLWGSYFDNEQFF. The chain carries TRBV14 and TRBJ2-1, with D tentatively TRBD1 or TRBD2 (5 bases each). The CDR3 is 16 residues long. V was trimmed by 4 bases and J by 5 bases, leaving 18 bases between them. The germline gives CDR1 SGHDN, CDR2 FVKESK.

Many counts were recorded for this clonotype. V gene TRBV19 combines with J gene TRBJ1-1; 9 bases are a match to TRBD1. The germline V gene encodes CDR1 LNHDA and CDR2 SQIVND (reference sequence). V was clipped by 4 bases and J by 4 bases; unmatched bases: 1. The CDR3 contains 13 residues. Here the CDR3 reads CASSTTGGTEAFF. CDR3 DNA: TGTGCCAGTAGTACGACAGGGGGCACTGAAGCTTTCTTT.

This clonotype was seen many times. The chain combines TRBV6-5 with TRBJ1-2; 9 nucleotides line up with TRBD1. Germline CDR1 MNHEY, CDR2 SVGAGI. V was clipped by 8 bases and J by 4 bases; unmatched bases: 17. The CDR3 contains 17 residues. CDR3 sequence (DNA): TGTGCCAGCTCCGTAATCCGTACAGGGGGCTCGGGCTATGGCTACACCTTC. Translating gives CASSVIRTGGSGYGYTF.

The chain has TRBV7-2 and TRBJ2-3; the D gene is possibly TRBD2 (6 bases). CDR1 is SGHTA, CDR2 FQGNSA, per germline. Deletions cut 8 bases from V and 3 bases from J, with 15 bases between. This CDR3 has 14 residues. CDR3 DNA: TGTGCCAGCGAGAGGAGGGCCGGTACAGATACGCAGTATTTT. This translates into CASERRAGTDTQYF.

The sample holds a few counts of this clonotype. The J gene is TRBJ2-1, the V gene TRBV7-9; 8 bases are a match to TRBD2. The CDR3 runs 16 residues. J gave up 3 bases and V 5 bases, and 9 bases lay outside the gene matches. CDR1 and CDR2 from the germline V gene are SEHNR and FQNEAQ (reference sequence). The CDR3 is CASSKVAGRGYNEQFF. In nucleotides, the CDR3 is TGTGCCAGCAGCAAAGTAGCGGGGAGAGGCTACAATGAGCAGTTCTTC. Looking up the rest from reference TRBV7-9 and TRBJ2-1 gives the full variable domain: DTGVSQNPRHKITKRGQNVTFRCDPISEHNRLYWYRQTLGQGPEFLTYFQNEAQLEKSRLLSDRFSAERPKGSFSTLEIQRTEQGDSAMYLCASSKVAGRGYNEQFFGPGTRLTVL.

This clonotype has ten or more counts. The chain has TRBV7-2 and TRBJ1-2, with unresolved D. The germline V gene encodes CDR1 SGHTA and CDR2 FQGNSA. V lost 1 base and J lost 4, with 7 bases in between. There are 13 residues in the CDR3. The chain's CDR3 is CASSLEAPYGYTF. CDR3 DNA sequence: TGTGCCAGCAGCTTAGAGGCACCCTATGGCTACACCTTC.

This clonotype was seen ten or more times. The rearrangement links TRBV7-6 to TRBJ1-1; D uncertain. Germline V CDR1 and CDR2: SGHVS, FNYEAQ. V was cut by 1 base and J by 3 bases, with 6 bases left in between. The CDR3 extends over 13 amino acids. CDR3 nucleotide sequence: TGTGCCAGCAGCTTAGATGAGTACACTGAAGCTTTCTTT. Its translation is CASSLDEYTEAFF.

This clonotype was counted at least ten times. The rearrangement uses TRBV5-1 and TRBJ1-3; D gene unclear. There are 15 residues in the CDR3. Germline values: CDR1 SGHRS, CDR2 YFSETQ. Trimming removed 4 bases at V and 0 bases at J, with 11 bases between. CDR3: CASSLGRASGNTIYF. The CDR3 region has the DNA TGCGCCAGCAGCCTTGGACGGGCCTCTGGAAACACCATATATTTT.

At least ten counts were recorded for this clonotype. CDR3 in DNA: TGTGCCAGCAGCCCAGACAGGGTGGATGAGCAGTTCTTC. Translating gives CASSPDRVDEQFF. This chain connects TRBV11-3 to TRBJ2-1; 7 bases are shared with TRBD1. This CDR3 has 13 residues. Germline CDR1 and CDR2: SGHNT and YENEEA. The ends lost 5 bases at V and 8 bases at J; junction bases unmatched: 6.

This clonotype was picked up a small number of times. The chain employs TRBV27 and TRBJ1-2; D possibly corresponds to TRBD1 (5 bases). The length of the CDR3 is 15 residues. Germline CDR1 MNHEY, CDR2 SMNVEV (reference sequence). Trimming left V 3 bases short and J 4 bases short, with 15 bases between. CDR3 protein: CASSFLRGEPYGYTF. CDR3 DNA sequence: TGTGCCAGCAGTTTTTTGCGGGGGGAACCCTATGGCTACACCTTC.

This clonotype was counted at least ten times. The chain is built from TRBV29-1 and TRBJ2-7, with D possibly TRBD1 on 7 matching bases. Germline values: CDR1 SQVTM, CDR2 ANQGSEA. This CDR3 has 12 amino acids. V was clipped by 8 bases and J by 0 bases, with 11 bases between them. DNA of the CDR3: TGCAGCTTCAGGGGGGACTCCTACGAGCAGTACTTC. This sequence encodes CSFRGDSYEQYF.

The chain uses TRBV7-9 and TRBJ1-6, with D unclear. The CDR3 has 13 amino acids. V dropped 3 bases and J dropped 7 bases, with 7 bases sitting between them. CDR1 and CDR2 (germline): SEHNR, FQNEAQ (reference sequence). CDR3 in DNA: TGTGCCAGCAGCTTTCTCGCGAATTCACCCCTCCACTTT. Translation: CASSFLANSPLHF.